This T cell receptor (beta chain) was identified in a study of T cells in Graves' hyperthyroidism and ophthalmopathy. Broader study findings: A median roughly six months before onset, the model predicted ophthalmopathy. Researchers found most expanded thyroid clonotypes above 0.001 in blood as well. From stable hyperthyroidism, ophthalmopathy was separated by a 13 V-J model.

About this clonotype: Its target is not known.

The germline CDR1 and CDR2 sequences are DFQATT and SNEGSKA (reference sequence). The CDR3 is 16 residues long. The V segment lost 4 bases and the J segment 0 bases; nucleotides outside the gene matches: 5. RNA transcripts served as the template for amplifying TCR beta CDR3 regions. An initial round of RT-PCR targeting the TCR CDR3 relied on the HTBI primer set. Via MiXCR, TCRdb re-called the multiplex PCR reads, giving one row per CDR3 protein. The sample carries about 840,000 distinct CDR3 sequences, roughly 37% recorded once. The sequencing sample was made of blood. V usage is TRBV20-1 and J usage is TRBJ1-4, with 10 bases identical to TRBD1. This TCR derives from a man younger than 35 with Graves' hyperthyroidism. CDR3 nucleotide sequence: TGCAGTGCTACCGGGACAGGGGATCCAACTAATGAAAAACTGTTTTTT. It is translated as CSATGTGDPTNEKLFF.